These 21 T cell receptor beta chains were all obtained from the same sample, sequenced in a study of cytomegalovirus exposure and HLA in healthy donors. With 60 Vbeta and 13 Jbeta primers, the PCR was carried out. TCRdb's table, derived via immunoSEQ multiplex PCR, lists solely in-frame clones and lacks some. The table records over 100,000 clones, 85% to 90% of them present only once. Sample: PBMCs. The receptors were sampled from a woman aged 25-40 years in good health and CMV-seronegative.

This chain links TRBV28 with TRBJ2-2; unclear D gene. Germline V gives CDR1 MDHEN, CDR2 SYDVKM. The CDR3 extends over 12 amino acids. Deletions cut 3 bases from V and 7 bases from J, with 6 bases between. The CDR3 here is CASSLTRGELFF. The CDR3 DNA reads as TGTGCCAGCAGTTTGACTCGCGGGGAGCTGTTTTTT.

This clone was found once. The CDR3 here is CASSYSGQGLGYTF. The CDR3 nucleotides are TGTGCCAGCAGTTACTCGGGACAGGGACTTGGCTACACCTTC. V is TRBV6-5 and J is TRBJ1-2, with 9 positions matching TRBD1. The CDR3 contains 14 residues. V trimming: 0 bases; J trimming: 7 bases; junction bases outside the gene matches: 3. Germline CDR1 and CDR2: MNHEY and SVGAGI.

This chain joins TRBV5-4 and TRBJ2-1; 10 nucleotides align to TRBD2. V gave up 1 base and J gave up 4 bases; unmatched junction bases: 2. The CDR3 runs 15 residues. From germline, CDR1 is SGHNT and CDR2 YYREEE (reference sequence). CDR3 loop: CASSLWTSGYNEQFF. CDR3 bases: TGTGCCAGCAGCTTGTGGACTAGCGGTTACAATGAGCAGTTCTTC.

The chain recombines TRBV6-6 with TRBJ1-4; D is unresolved. Germline CDR1 MNHNY, CDR2 SVGAGI (reference sequence). The CDR3 totals 15 residues. The V gene lost 4 bases and the J gene lost 1 base, with 10 bases spanning the gap. CDR3 coding DNA: TGTGCCAGCAGTTCCCTCCTCGGAACTAATGAAAAACTGTTTTTT. Protein: CASSSLLGTNEKLFF.

This clone was observed once. This specimen includes other DNA sequences encoding the same CDR3. The chain is built from TRBV19 and TRBJ2-1, with D possibly matching TRBD1 (6 bases). Deletions cut 8 bases from V and 1 base from J, with 12 bases between. Germline CDR1 is LNHDA and CDR2 is SQIVND (reference sequence). The CDR3 contains 14 residues. The CDR3 sequence is CASAQGGSYNEQFF. The CDR3 DNA is TGTGCCAGTGCACAGGGTGGGTCCTACAATGAGCAGTTCTTC.

This sequence joins TRBV23-1 and TRBJ1-3; 10 bases fit TRBD1. TRBV23-1 is an ORF for which the function is uncertain. The junction had 7 bases not matched to a gene; V was cut back by 6 bases and J by 2 bases. This CDR3 has 16 residues. Here the CDR3 DNA reads TGCGCCAGCAGACGCAGACAGGGGGCTACTGGAAACACCATATATTTT. This gives the protein CASRRRQGATGNTIYF.

The rearrangement joins TRBV28 to TRBJ1-2; the match to TRBD1 covers 7 bases. Germline loops: CDR1 MDHEN, CDR2 SYDVKM. The CDR3 extends over 14 amino acids. The V and J ends lost 1 base and 2 bases, in that order; junction bases with no gene match: 1. CDR3: CASSLLQGNYGYTF. In DNA, the CDR3 is TGTGCCAGCAGTTTATTACAGGGGAACTATGGCTACACCTTC.

The CDR3 DNA follows: TGTGCCAGCAGCCCCCAAATTTCGCGGGGACTCACAGATACGCAGTATTTT. Translating it yields CASSPQISRGLTDTQYF. The chain has TRBV5-4 and TRBJ2-3; a possible D gene is TRBD2 (6 bases). The V end was cut by 4 bases, the J end by 2 bases, with 20 bases between. This CDR3 is built from 17 residues. Germline V gene lookup returns CDR1 SGHNT and CDR2 YYREEE (reference sequence).

The chain couples TRBV28 to TRBJ1-2; 9 nucleotides align to TRBD1. Trimming took 5 bases from V and 3 from J; bases not matched to a gene: 7. The germline V gene encodes CDR1 MDHEN and CDR2 SYDVKM. This CDR3 has 15 amino acids. CDR3 sequence reads: CASSARDRAHYGYTF. The DNA for the CDR3 is TGTGCCAGCAGTGCAAGGGACAGGGCACACTATGGCTACACCTTC.

Details on this clone: The sample has other DNA sequences that encode this CDR3 too. V gene TRBV2 combines with J gene TRBJ1-1, with 9 bases lining up with TRBD1. V shed 1 base, J shed 6 bases, and the junction held 9 bases outside the gene matches. From germline, CDR1 is SNHLY and CDR2 FYNNEI. This CDR3 contains 16 residues. CDR3 nucleotide sequence: TGTGCCAGCAGTGAAGGAAATCACAGGGGGCGGGCTGAAGCTTTCTTT. Protein: CASSEGNHRGRAEAFF.

The chain combines TRBV19 with TRBJ2-5; a weak D match, TRBD1 (5 bases). TRBJ2-7 explains the end of the DNA better; the J call may be wrong. CDR1 and CDR2 from the germline V gene are LNHDA and SQIVND (reference sequence). There are 14 residues in the CDR3. CDR3 sequence: CASSIAGKGYEQYF. The CDR3 bases are TGTGCCAGTAGTATTGCAGGGAAGGGCTACGAGCAGTACTTC.

This rearrangement joins TRBV5-1 to TRBJ2-5, with 7 bases lining up with TRBD1. After removal of 0 bases from V and 1 base from J, the junction contained 3 bases not matched to a gene. The CDR3 has 15 amino acids. Germline V lookup: CDR1 SGHRS, CDR2 YFSETQ. DNA of the CDR3: TGCGCCAGCAGCTTGGGTGGGACAGCCCAAGAGACCCAGTACTTC. It encodes CASSLGGTAQETQYF. Complete variable domain (other parts from reference TRBV5-1 and TRBJ2-5): KAGVTQTPRYLIKTRGQQVTLSCSPISGHRSVSWYQQTPGQGLQFLFEYFSETQRNKGNFPGRFSGRQFSNSRSEMNVSTLELGDSALYLCASSLGGTAQETQYFGPGTRLLVL.

This clone has just one count. The chain joins TRBV5-4 to TRBJ2-7; TRBD1 matches 7 bases. Germline V gene data show CDR1 as SGHNT and CDR2 as YYREEE (reference sequence). The CDR3 runs 14 residues. V lost 4 bases to trimming and J lost 3 bases; unmatched junction nucleotides: 7. The DNA for the CDR3 is TGTGCCAGCAGCCGTAAACAGGGGAGCTACGAGCAGTACTTC. Amino acids: CASSRKQGSYEQYF.

The chain couples TRBV5-4 to TRBJ2-1; the match to TRBD1 covers 9 bases. J gave up 9 bases and V 4 bases, and 20 bases lay outside the gene matches. The germline V gene has CDR1 SGHNT and CDR2 YYREEE (reference sequence). The CDR3 is 18 amino acids. This CDR3 is CASSKGLGTGLFSAEQFF. In DNA, the CDR3 is TGTGCCAGCAGCAAGGGCCTGGGGACAGGGTTATTCTCCGCTGAGCAGTTCTTC.

The chain has TRBV27 and TRBJ2-7; possible D gene TRBD2, 6 bases. The germline CDR1 and CDR2 sequences are MNHEY and SMNVEV (reference sequence). This CDR3 is 15 amino acids long. V lost 2 bases to trimming and J lost 5 bases, with 16 bases between them. The CDR3 nucleotides are TGTGCCAGCAGTTTAGTGGGATCCTCGGGGGACGAGCAGTACTTC. This sequence encodes CASSLVGSSGDEQYF.

This chain joins TRBV30 and TRBJ1-5, with 8 bases identical to TRBD1. CDR1 GTSNPN and CDR2 SVGIG come from the germline V gene (reference sequence). Unmatched junction bases numbered 2, after V lost 3 bases and J lost 4 bases. CDR3 length: 13 amino acids. The CDR3 loop is CAWRGQGNQPQHF. DNA for the CDR3: TGTGCCTGGAGAGGACAGGGAAATCAGCCCCAGCATTTT.

The V call is TRBV29-1, the J call TRBJ1-4; D may be TRBD1 (6 bases). Germline CDR1 reads SQVTM; CDR2 reads ANQGSEA. The V end lost 4 bases, the J end lost 8 bases, and 11 bases lay between the germline ends. CDR3 length: 12 amino acids. The CDR3 DNA reads TGCAGCGTTGGAACAGGGTCCGAAAAACTGTTTTTT. Translation: CSVGTGSEKLFF.

The CDR3 sequence: CASSSRSGHEQFF. CDR3 DNA: TGTGCCAGCTCGAGCAGGTCAGGGCATGAGCAGTTCTTC. The genes are TRBV19 and TRBJ2-1; D possibly corresponds to TRBD1 (5 bases). This CDR3 comprises 13 residues. Trimming took 9 bases from V and 8 from J, leaving 17 bases between them. Germline loops: CDR1 LNHDA, CDR2 SQIVND (reference sequence).

The V gene is TRBV5-4, the J gene TRBJ2-7, with TRBD1 matching over 9 bases. The CDR3 is made up of 15 amino acids. CDR1 is SGHNT, CDR2 YYREEE, per germline (reference sequence). Trimming took 1 base from V and 4 from J; bases not matched to a gene: 6. CDR3: CASSLMGQGLYEQYF. The CDR3 DNA sequence: TGTGCCAGCAGCTTGATGGGACAGGGTTTGTACGAGCAGTACTTC.

This chain links TRBV4-2 with TRBJ2-7; 12 nucleotides line up with TRBD2. The CDR3 runs 15 residues. Trimming cost V 3 bases and J 3 bases; bases outside gene matches: 3. The germline V gene has CDR1 LGHNA and CDR2 YNFKEQ. CDR3 residues: CASSHLAGGIYEQYF. The CDR3, as DNA: TGTGCCAGCAGCCACCTAGCGGGAGGGATCTACGAGCAGTACTTC.

This chain uses TRBV6-5 with TRBJ1-1; no clear D. The ends were cut back, 1 base at V and 5 bases at J, with 11 bases in the middle. The germline gives CDR1 MNHEY, CDR2 SVGAGI. The CDR3 spans 14 residues. The chain's CDR3 is CASSYFPGTTEAFF. The CDR3 nucleotides read TGTGCCAGCAGTTACTTTCCGGGTACGACTGAAGCTTTCTTT.